The 30 T cell receptor beta chains presented below share a single source sample, sequenced in a study of identical twins. TCRdb processed the 5' RACE reads anew with MiXCR; each CDR3 protein has one entry. The profile shows around 690,000 distinct CDR3 sequences, around 21% of them singletons. This same sample was also taken into another study, of T cells expressing NK-cell markers.

The sample consisted of PBMCs. These receptors all come from a woman in her late teens or twenties in good health.

The sample holds a few counts of this clonotype. V is TRBV13 and J is TRBJ2-3; 8 bases agree with TRBD1. Germline V lookup: CDR1 PRHDT, CDR2 FYEKMQ (reference sequence). The junction had 11 bases not matched to a gene; V was cut back by 5 bases and J by 4 bases. The CDR3 covers 16 residues. CDR3 loop: CASSRLLQGASDTQYF. The CDR3 nucleotides read TGTGCCAGCAGCCGCCTCCTCCAGGGGGCTTCAGATACGCAGTATTTT.

This clonotype was recorded at least ten times. The chain recombines TRBV20-1 with TRBJ1-1; D remains unclear. Between the trimmed V and J ends, which lost 3 bases and 3 bases, there was a span of 5 bases. CDR3 length: 11 amino acids. CDR1 is DFQATT and CDR2 is SNEGSKA in the germline V gene (reference sequence). The CDR3 sequence is CSASWYTEAFF. Written as DNA, the CDR3 is TGCAGTGCTAGTTGGTACACTGAAGCTTTCTTT.

A few counts support this clonotype. This chain joins TRBV6-2 or TRBV6-3 and TRBJ2-7; 7 bases are a match to TRBD2. This CDR3 region has 14 residues. Germline CDR1 reads MNHEY; CDR2 reads SVGEGT. J gave up 2 bases and V 6 bases, and 7 bases lay outside the gene matches. CDR3 region: CASSPLGGAYEQYF. CDR3 in DNA: TGTGCCAGCAGCCCTTTGGGGGGGGCCTACGAGCAGTACTTC.

This clonotype has a count of ten or more. This chain links TRBV20-1 with TRBJ2-1; no clear D gene. V lost 6 bases and J lost 4, with 13 bases in between. CDR3 length: 13 residues. The germline V gene encodes CDR1 DFQATT and CDR2 SNEGSKA (reference sequence). CDR3: CSAPCPPYNEQFF. As DNA, the CDR3 is TGCAGTGCGCCTTGTCCACCTTACAATGAGCAGTTCTTC.

CDR3 residues: CASSLYGIPGTDTQYF. The CDR3 region has the DNA TGTGCCAGCAGTTTATACGGGATCCCTGGCACAGATACGCAGTATTTT. The chain has TRBV27 and TRBJ2-3; D is possibly TRBD2 (5 bases). Trimming removed 1 base at V and 1 base at J, with 12 bases between. CDR1 and CDR2 from the germline V gene are MNHEY and SMNVEV (reference sequence). The CDR3 covers 16 residues.

The V gene is TRBV30, the J gene TRBJ1-2; TRBD1 aligns across 12 bases. CDR3 length equals 16 residues. V shed 5 bases, J shed 8 bases, and the junction held 15 bases outside the gene matches. The germline V gene has CDR1 GTSNPN and CDR2 SVGIG (reference sequence). The CDR3: CAWFSRLGQGAGGYTF. Written as DNA, the CDR3 is TGTGCCTGGTTTTCCCGCCTGGGACAGGGGGCAGGGGGCTACACCTTC.

This clonotype was counted many times. The chain has TRBV20-1 and TRBJ2-3, with D unclear. The CDR3 spans 15 residues. In germline, CDR1 is DFQATT, CDR2 SNEGSKA (reference sequence). Trimming removed 3 bases from V and 0 bases from J, with 13 bases in between. DNA for the CDR3: TGCAGTGCTAGCCGCCCCCGCACTAGCACAGATACGCAGTATTTT. This translates into CSASRPRTSTDTQYF.

The J gene is TRBJ2-4, the V gene TRBV5-5, with TRBD2 as a possible D gene (6 bases). Germline CDR1 SGHKS, CDR2 YYEKEE (reference sequence). V was cut by 9 bases and J by 4 bases, with 14 bases left in between. This CDR3 spans 13 amino acids. Here the CDR3 DNA reads TGTGCCACAGCGGGTCCAGCAAAAAACATTCAGTACTTC. Amino acids: CATAGPAKNIQYF. Supplemented by reference TRBV5-5 and TRBJ2-4, the full variable domain reads DAGVTQSPTHLIKTRGQQVTLRCSPISGHKSVSWYQQVLGQGPQFIFQYYEKEERGRGNFPDRFSARQFPNYSSELNVNALLLGDSALYLCATAGPAKNIQYFGAGTRLSVL.

This clonotype was seen ten or more times. The CDR3 bases are TGCGCCAGCAGCAGGGGTGGTTCTACAGATACGCAGTATTTT. Translating it yields CASSRGGSTDTQYF. V gene TRBV5-1 combines with J gene TRBJ2-3; the D gene is possibly TRBD1 (5 bases). V lost 4 bases, J lost 3 bases, and 12 bases lay in between. Per the germline V gene, CDR1 is SGHRS and CDR2 is YFSETQ. The CDR3 spans 14 residues.

This clonotype appeared a few times. V gene TRBV5-1 combines with J gene TRBJ2-3; 9 bases agree with TRBD1. From germline, CDR1 is SGHRS and CDR2 YFSETQ. V was clipped by 3 bases and J by 4 bases; unmatched bases: 6. The CDR3 is made up of 15 amino acids. DNA for the CDR3: TGCGCCAGCAGCTGGGGGGGACAGGGTGCAGATACGCAGTATTTT. Protein sequence: CASSWGGQGADTQYF.

This clonotype was observed at least ten times. The chain is built from TRBV20-1 and TRBJ1-2; 7 bases are shared with TRBD1. Germline assignment: CDR1 DFQATT and CDR2 SNEGSKA (reference sequence). This CDR3 contains 13 residues. Germline trimming cut 4 bases from V and 2 bases from J; bases unmatched to any gene: 4. Here the CDR3 DNA reads TGCAGTGCTACCCCACAGGGGAACTATGGCTACACCTTC. Translation: CSATPQGNYGYTF.

V gene TRBV6-4 combines with J gene TRBJ2-3, with TRBD1 identical over 10 bases. The CDR3 sequence is 14 residues long. In germline, CDR1 is MRHNA, CDR2 SNTAGT. With 6 bases clipped from V and 2 bases from J, the junction kept 2 bases outside the gene matches. CDR3 nucleotides: TGTGCCAGCAGCGACAGGGGGCTCACAGATACGCAGTATTTT. This translates into CASSDRGLTDTQYF.

This clonotype was picked up many times. This sequence joins TRBV10-1 and TRBJ1-1; 11 nucleotides match TRBD1. Germline-derived CDR1 and CDR2 are WNHNN and SYGVQD (reference sequence). V shed 3 bases, J shed 5 bases, and the junction held 8 bases outside the gene matches. This CDR3 is built from 16 residues. This chain's CDR3 is CASSDRDRGTGTEAFF. CDR3 bases: TGCGCCAGCAGTGATCGGGACAGGGGGACGGGGACTGAAGCTTTCTTT.

The J gene is TRBJ1-5, the V gene TRBV6-1; D is unclear. The V and J ends lost 6 bases and 6 bases respectively, with 18 bases between them. From germline, CDR1 is MNHNS and CDR2 SASEGT. The CDR3 totals 15 residues. This CDR3 is CASSEAVFTPQPQHF. CDR3 DNA sequence: TGTGCCAGCAGCGAGGCCGTTTTTACACCTCAGCCCCAGCATTTT.

This clonotype was observed a handful of times. The rearrangement links TRBV20-1 to TRBJ1-1; TRBD1 might be the D (5 bases). The CDR3 extends over 14 amino acids. Trimming left V 6 bases short and J 4 bases short, with 18 bases between. Germline values: CDR1 DFQATT, CDR2 SNEGSKA (reference sequence). The CDR3 here is CSADRGRWATEAFF. The CDR3 DNA reads as TGCAGTGCCGATCGGGGACGGTGGGCCACTGAAGCTTTCTTT.

This clonotype was seen more than once but under ten times. The chain has TRBV30 and TRBJ2-3; unclear D gene. Trimming shortened V by 5 bases and J by 8 bases, and 11 bases separated the two germline ends. The CDR3 is 11 amino acids. Germline V gives CDR1 GTSNPN, CDR2 SVGIG (reference sequence). CDR3 coding DNA: TGTGCCTGGGGGATCTTGGGTACGCAGTATTTT. The encoded protein is CAWGILGTQYF.

This clonotype occurred many times. The chain couples TRBV2 to TRBJ2-1; either TRBD1 or TRBD2 may supply D (5 bases each). V lost 6 bases, J lost 0 bases, and 12 bases lay in between. This CDR3 is 15 amino acids long. Per the germline V gene, CDR1 is SNHLY and CDR2 is FYNNEI. This CDR3 is CASSFGASSYNEQFF. The CDR3 DNA sequence: TGTGCCAGCAGCTTCGGGGCTAGCTCCTACAATGAGCAGTTCTTC. The full variable domain, in which reference TRBV2 and TRBJ2-1 provide the parts outside the CDR3, is EPEVTQTPSHQVTQMGQEVILRCVPISNHLYFYWYRQILGQKVEFLVSFYNNEISEKSEIFDDQFSVERPDGSNFTLKIRSTKLEDSAMYFCASSFGASSYNEQFFGPGTRLTVL.

In its sample, this clonotype was seen a few times. This chain connects TRBV5-1 to TRBJ2-1; a possible D gene is TRBD1 (5 bases). The CDR3 sequence is 13 residues long. Trimming cost V 3 bases and J 7 bases, with 11 bases left between them. Germline CDR1 SGHRS, CDR2 YFSETQ. The CDR3 loop reads CASSSLQVNEQFF. In nucleotides, the CDR3 is TGCGCCAGCAGCTCGCTACAGGTAAATGAGCAGTTCTTC.

The J gene is TRBJ2-3, the V gene TRBV24-1; D not resolved. The V gene's germline CDR1 is KGHDR and CDR2 SFDVKD. CDR3 size: 12 residues. Trimming left V 4 bases short and J 9 bases short, with 10 bases between. Written as DNA, the CDR3 is TGTGCCACCAGTGACCCCGGTGGGACGCAGTATTTT. This codes for CATSDPGGTQYF.

The rearrangement uses TRBV6-5 and TRBJ1-1, with D unresolved. Germline loops: CDR1 MNHEY, CDR2 SVGAGI. Trimming stripped 3 bases from V and 0 bases from J, with 8 bases between. This CDR3 comprises 14 residues. The CDR3 region has the DNA TGTGCCAGCAGTTATGGCCTACTGAACACTGAAGCTTTCTTT. Protein sequence: CASSYGLLNTEAFF.

This clonotype was counted a few times. The chain links TRBV7-9 to TRBJ1-2; D remains unclear. The ends were cut back, 4 bases at V and 4 bases at J, with 16 bases in the middle. From germline, CDR1 is SEHNR and CDR2 FQNEAQ (reference sequence). This CDR3 comprises 15 residues. The DNA of the CDR3 is TGTGCCAGCAGCTCCTCTGACACCTTAGGCTATGGCTACACCTTC. Translated, it gives CASSSSDTLGYGYTF.

This clonotype was recorded at least ten times. This chain joins TRBV27 and TRBJ2-5, with D maybe TRBD1 (5 bases). The V gene lost 5 bases and the J gene lost 5 bases, with 12 bases spanning the gap. This CDR3 region has 13 residues. CDR1 and CDR2 (germline): MNHEY, SMNVEV (reference sequence). In DNA form, the CDR3 reads TGTGCCAGCAGTAACAGGCGGTGGGAGACCCAGTACTTC. This encodes CASSNRRWETQYF.

This clonotype was picked up a small number of times. V usage is TRBV20-1 and J usage is TRBJ2-3; D not resolved. With 0 bases removed from V and 6 bases from J, the gap between germline ends came to 13 bases. Germline CDR1 reads DFQATT; CDR2 reads SNEGSKA (reference sequence). The CDR3 is made up of 14 amino acids. The CDR3 loop reads CSARDLRSADTQYF. CDR3 bases: TGCAGTGCTAGAGATCTTAGGTCGGCCGATACGCAGTATTTT.

This rearrangement joins TRBV5-1 to TRBJ2-5, with 9 bases aligning to TRBD1. Germline CDR1 and CDR2: SGHRS and YFSETQ. Trimming took 2 bases from V and 4 from J; bases not matched to a gene: 9. CDR3 length equals 16 residues. The DNA for the CDR3 is TGCGCCAGCAGCTTATTTACAGGGGGCGTCGGAGAGACCCAGTACTTC. As protein: CASSLFTGGVGETQYF.

This clonotype was observed a few times. The V gene is TRBV20-1, the J gene TRBJ2-1; TRBD1 aligns across 9 bases. The CDR3 totals 16 residues. In germline, CDR1 is DFQATT, CDR2 SNEGSKA (reference sequence). Trimming at V came to 3 bases and at J to 1 base, leaving 7 bases not matched to a gene. CDR3 protein: CSARGTGPSSYNEQFF. The CDR3 DNA reads TGCAGTGCTAGGGGGACAGGGCCCTCGTCCTACAATGAGCAGTTCTTC.

This clonotype occurred a few times. The chain has TRBV7-2 and TRBJ2-1; D uncertain. The CDR3 has 15 amino acids. Germline loops: CDR1 SGHTA, CDR2 FQGNSA. V was trimmed by 0 bases and J by 3 bases, leaving 9 bases between them. Here the CDR3 DNA reads TGTGCCAGCAGCTTAGCGGCAAGAAACTACAATGAGCAGTTCTTC. This gives the protein CASSLAARNYNEQFF.

This sequence joins TRBV12-3 or TRBV12-4 and TRBJ2-1; tentatively, D is TRBD2 (6 bases). This CDR3 is built from 14 residues. The V gene lost 4 bases and the J gene lost 8 bases, with 15 bases spanning the gap. CDR3 loop: CASSYGGDAHEQFF. CDR3 DNA sequence: TGTGCCAGCAGTTATGGCGGGGATGCACATGAGCAGTTCTTC.

This clonotype was counted at least ten times. CDR3 nucleotides: TGCGCCAGCAGCCCGGGGGGGCCCGAATATGGCTACACCTTC. The encoded protein is CASSPGGPEYGYTF. The rearrangement joins TRBV5-1 to TRBJ1-2, with a possible D match to TRBD1 (6 bases). Germline CDR1 and CDR2: SGHRS and YFSETQ. This CDR3 has 14 amino acids. V gave up 4 bases and J gave up 5 bases, with 15 bases separating them.

The sample holds a few counts of this clonotype. This chain connects TRBV20-1 to TRBJ2-1; possible D gene TRBD2, 5 bases. CDR3 length equals 17 residues. The germline V gene encodes CDR1 DFQATT and CDR2 SNEGSKA (reference sequence). Trimming cost V 4 bases and J 2 bases, with 21 bases left between them. For the CDR3, the DNA is TGCAGTGCTAAAAAGGCAAGTCTAGCCCGCCCCTACAATGAGCAGTTCTTC. Encoded protein: CSAKKASLARPYNEQFF.

In this sample, this clonotype turned up a few times. The gene calls are TRBV5-1 and TRBJ2-7, with no clear D. Trimming took 5 bases from V and 3 from J, leaving 15 bases between them. The CDR3 sequence is 14 residues long. The germline gives CDR1 SGHRS, CDR2 YFSETQ. CDR3 nucleotides: TGCGCCAGCAGTCCACCAGGCAAGGGCTACGAGCAGTACTTC. Amino acid sequence: CASSPPGKGYEQYF.